These 17 T cell receptor beta chains originate from one sample sequenced in a study of shared clonotypes between healthy human individuals. Data came from immunoSEQ multiplex PCR; TCRdb stores just in-frame clones and leaves some out. The repertoire includes about half a million clones, roughly 80% of them detected once, and approximately 11% sits in the top ten. The sequenced material came from PBMCs. All receptors derive from a middle-aged woman in good health. Some clones in this sample may be carry-over from other donors' samples.

The V gene is TRBV15, the J gene TRBJ2-7, with TRBD2 identical over 11 bases. Per germline, CDR1 LNHNV and CDR2 YYDKDF (reference sequence). The CDR3 is made up of 14 amino acids. V shed 3 bases and J 4 bases; nucleotides not matched to a gene: 2. The CDR3 DNA reads TGTGCCACCAGCAGTAGCGGGAGGGATTACGAGCAGTACTTC. This translates into CATSSSGRDYEQYF.

This chain links TRBV28 with TRBJ1-2; D perhaps matches TRBD1 (6 bases). V lost 5 bases, J lost 5 bases, and 15 bases lay in between. This CDR3 is 14 amino acids long. Germline loops: CDR1 MDHEN, CDR2 SYDVKM. The CDR3 nucleotides are TGTGCCAGCAGTCTCTCTGGGGGCGCGTATGGCTACACCTTC. It specifies CASSLSGGAYGYTF.

As concerns this clone: Since a far larger clone is one base different, this is likely a read error. The J gene is TRBJ1-5, the V gene TRBV5-6; unclear D gene. The V end was cut by 2 bases, the J end by 2 bases, with 5 bases between. This CDR3 contains 13 residues. Germline V gene sequence: CDR1 SGHDT, CDR2 YYEEEE. The CDR3 nucleotides are TGTGCCAGCAGCTTATATGGCAATCAGCCCCAGCATTTT. Protein: CASSLYGNQPQHF.

This clone came up a few times. This clone may be a read error of a much larger clone one base away. This chain connects TRBV15 to TRBJ1-1, with no clear D. CDR3 length equals 16 residues. The V gene lost 0 bases and the J gene lost 2 bases, with 13 bases spanning the gap. The germline gives CDR1 LNHNV, CDR2 YYDKDF (reference sequence). The CDR3 DNA reads as TGTGCCACCAGCAGAGAAGGTGGAGCCTTTAACACTGAAGCTTTCTTT. It yields the protein CATSREGGAFNTEAFF.

The rearrangement uses TRBV11-3 and TRBJ2-5; D is unresolved. The V and J ends lost 5 bases and 4 bases respectively, with 5 bases between them. The germline V gene has CDR1 SGHNT and CDR2 YENEEA. The CDR3 extends over 11 amino acids. CDR3 sequence: CASSDSETQYF. The CDR3 region has the DNA TGTGCCAGCAGCGATTCAGAGACCCAGTACTTC.

Comments on this clone: A read error likely explains this, since a far larger clone differs by one base. This chain links TRBV7-8 with TRBJ1-5; no firm D call. Germline V gene data show CDR1 as SGHVS and CDR2 as FQNEAQ. V lost 2 bases, J lost 2 bases, and 16 bases lay in between. The CDR3 contains 17 residues. CDR3 sequence (DNA): TGTGCCAGCAGCTTAACCCCAGGACGGAGGTGCAATCAGCCCCAGCATTTT. Amino acids: CASSLTPGRRCNQPQHF. Complete variable domain (other parts from reference TRBV7-8 and TRBJ1-5): GAGVSQSPRYKVAKRGQDVALRCDPISGHVSLFWYQQALGQGPEFLTYFQNEAQLDKSGLPSDRFFAERPEGSVSTLKIQRTQQEDSAVYLCASSLTPGRRCNQPQHFGDGTRLSIL.

There are a few counts of this clone. J is TRBJ1-1 and V is TRBV28; D is uncertain. The CDR3 contains 13 residues. Trimming pared 5 bases from V and 0 bases from J, leaving 7 bases between. The germline CDR1 and CDR2 sequences are MDHEN and SYDVKM. CDR3 DNA: TGTGCCAGCAGTATGGTCGTGAACACTGAAGCTTTCTTT. It yields the protein CASSMVVNTEAFF.

This clone has only one observation. The chain carries TRBV7-9 and TRBJ2-7; 10 bases are shared with TRBD1. Germline trimming cut 5 bases from V and 3 bases from J; bases unmatched to any gene: 4. Germline assignment: CDR1 SEHNR and CDR2 FQNEAQ (reference sequence). The CDR3 consists of 14 residues. This CDR3 is CASSGRTGGYEQYF. The CDR3, as DNA: TGTGCCAGCAGCGGGCGGACAGGGGGCTACGAGCAGTACTTC.

This chain links TRBV30 with TRBJ1-4; 9 bases fit TRBD1. Germline V lookup: CDR1 GTSNPN, CDR2 SVGIG (reference sequence). This CDR3 is 18 amino acids long. J was trimmed by 7 bases and V by 2 bases; bases with no gene match: 17. The CDR3, as DNA: TGTGCCTGGAGTAAGAGTTATGGCTCGGACAGGGGAAGTGAAAAACTGTTTTTT. It codes for CAWSKSYGSDRGSEKLFF. Complete variable domain (other parts from reference TRBV30 and TRBJ1-4): SQTIHQWPATLVQPVGSPLSLECTVEGTSNPNLYWYRQAAGRGLQLLFYSVGIGQISSEVPQNLSASRPQDRQFILSSKKLLLSDSGFYLCAWSKSYGSDRGSEKLFFGSGTQLSVL.

The sample holds one count of this clone. A far larger clone is only one base removed, so a read error is likely. Other DNA sequences from this sample encode an identical CDR3 as well. The V gene is TRBV5-1, the J gene TRBJ2-4, with D maybe TRBD2 (6 bases). This CDR3 contains 17 residues. Germline-derived CDR1 and CDR2 are SGHRS and YFSETQ. The CDR3 sequence: CASSRLTSVAAKNIQYF. As DNA, the CDR3 is TGCGCCAGCAGCCGGCTCACTAGTGTAGCGGCCAAAAACATTCAGTACTTT.

As DNA, the CDR3 is TGTGCCAGCAGCTTAGTCGCGCGGGAGGGCTACGAGCAGTACTTC. This translates into CASSLVAREGYEQYF. V is TRBV7-8 and J is TRBJ2-7, with 9 bases identical to TRBD2. The germline V gene encodes CDR1 SGHVS and CDR2 FQNEAQ. The junction had 4 bases not matched to a gene; V was cut back by 1 base and J by 3 bases. CDR3 size: 15 residues.

About this clone itself: Only one base separates this from a far larger clonotype, so it likely reflects a read error. This chain joins TRBV6-4 and TRBJ1-2, with 8 bases aligning to TRBD1. There are 14 residues in the CDR3. Germline V gene lookup returns CDR1 MRHNA and CDR2 SNTAGT. J was trimmed by 4 bases and V by 3 bases; bases with no gene match: 4. The CDR3 DNA is TGTGCCAGCAGTGAGGGTGGACAGGGCTATGGCTACACCTTC. It specifies CASSEGGQGYGYTF.

The chain employs TRBV6-6 and TRBJ2-7; TRBD1 aligns across 10 bases. Germline V gene sequence: CDR1 MNHNY, CDR2 SVGAGI (reference sequence). Losses at the gene ends were 4 bases for V and 1 base for J; bases not matched to a gene: 4. The CDR3 runs 15 residues. CDR3 protein: CASSSTGQGSYEQYF. CDR3 DNA: TGTGCCAGCAGTTCCACGGGACAGGGGTCCTACGAGCAGTACTTC.

The chain uses TRBV6-1 and TRBJ1-1; D gene unclear. CDR1 MNHNS and CDR2 SASEGT come from the germline V gene. The germline V and J ends were trimmed by 7 bases and 4 bases, with 7 bases remaining between them. The CDR3 length is 11 residues. This chain's CDR3 is CASKGFTEAFF. The CDR3 region has the DNA TGTGCCAGCAAAGGGTTCACTGAAGCTTTCTTT.

The V gene is TRBV19, the J gene TRBJ2-7; no firm D call. CDR3 length: 15 residues. V was clipped by 7 bases and J by 6 bases, with 22 bases between them. In germline, CDR1 is LNHDA, CDR2 SQIVND (reference sequence). DNA of the CDR3: TGTGCCAGTACCAGAATTGGGGAAGGAGCTTCCGAGCAGTACTTC. Residues: CASTRIGEGASEQYF.

The V call is TRBV21-1, the J call TRBJ1-5. TRBV21-1 is noted as a pseudogene. The CDR3 spans 17 residues. The CDR3 DNA is TGTGCCAGGAGAGTGGGCCTTGGGGATTATAGCAATCAGCCCCAGCATTTT. It translates to CARRVGLGDYSNQPQHF.

The DNA for the CDR3 is TGTGCCAGCAGCCCCTCGGACAGGGTGTGGGAAAAACTGTTTTTT. The encoded protein is CASSPSDRVWEKLFF. The chain carries TRBV11-2 and TRBJ1-4, with 8 bases that match TRBD1. The germline CDR1 and CDR2 sequences are SGHAT and FQNNGV. CDR3 length: 15 amino acids. Unmatched junction bases numbered 10, after V lost 5 bases and J lost 8 bases.